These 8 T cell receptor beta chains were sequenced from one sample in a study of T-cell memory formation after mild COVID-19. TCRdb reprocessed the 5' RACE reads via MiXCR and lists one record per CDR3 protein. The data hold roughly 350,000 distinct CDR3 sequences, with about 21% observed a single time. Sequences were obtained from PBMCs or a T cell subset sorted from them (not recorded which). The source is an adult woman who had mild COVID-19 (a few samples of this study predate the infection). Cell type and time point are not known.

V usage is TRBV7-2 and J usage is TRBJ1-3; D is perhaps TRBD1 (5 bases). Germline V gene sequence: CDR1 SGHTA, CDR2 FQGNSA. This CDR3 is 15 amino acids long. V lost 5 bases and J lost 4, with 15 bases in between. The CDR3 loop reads CASSPSPGSGNTIYF. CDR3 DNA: TGTGCCAGCAGCCCATCCCCAGGGTCAGGAAACACCATATATTTT.

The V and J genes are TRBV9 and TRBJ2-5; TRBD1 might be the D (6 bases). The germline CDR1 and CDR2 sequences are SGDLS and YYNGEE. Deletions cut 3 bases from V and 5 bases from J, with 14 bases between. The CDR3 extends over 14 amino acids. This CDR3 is CASSEGDGFETQYF. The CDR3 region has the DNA TGTGCCAGCAGCGAGGGGGATGGTTTTGAGACCCAGTACTTC.

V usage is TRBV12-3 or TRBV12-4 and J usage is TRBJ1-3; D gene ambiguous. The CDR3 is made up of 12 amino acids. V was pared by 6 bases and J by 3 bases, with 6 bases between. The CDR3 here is CASRRFGNTIYF. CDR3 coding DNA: TGTGCCAGCAGGCGTTTTGGAAACACCATATATTTT.

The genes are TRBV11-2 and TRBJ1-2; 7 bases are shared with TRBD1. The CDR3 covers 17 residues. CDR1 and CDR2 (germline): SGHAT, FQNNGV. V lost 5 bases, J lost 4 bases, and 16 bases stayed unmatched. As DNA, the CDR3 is TGTGCCAGCAGCCCCACGACAGGGAAAGACGTCTCCTATGGCTACACCTTC. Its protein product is CASSPTTGKDVSYGYTF. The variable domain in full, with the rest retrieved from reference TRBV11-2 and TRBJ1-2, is EAGVAQSPRYKIIEKRQSVAFWCNPISGHATLYWYQQILGQGPKLLIQFQNNGVVDDSQLPKDRFSAERLKGVDSTLKIQPAKLEDSAVYLCASSPTTGKDVSYGYTFGSGTRLTVV.

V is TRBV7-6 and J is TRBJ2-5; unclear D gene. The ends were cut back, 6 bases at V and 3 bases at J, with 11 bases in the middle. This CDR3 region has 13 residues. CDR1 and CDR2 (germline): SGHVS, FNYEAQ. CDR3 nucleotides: TGTGCCAGCAGAGCCAACTGGAAAGAGACCCAGTACTTC. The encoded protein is CASRANWKETQYF.

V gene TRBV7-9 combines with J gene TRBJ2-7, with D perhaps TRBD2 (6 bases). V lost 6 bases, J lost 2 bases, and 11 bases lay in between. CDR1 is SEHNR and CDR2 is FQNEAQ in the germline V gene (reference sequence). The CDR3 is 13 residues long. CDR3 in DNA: TGTGCCAGCAGTATGGACTATGCCTACGAGCAGTACTTC. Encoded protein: CASSMDYAYEQYF.

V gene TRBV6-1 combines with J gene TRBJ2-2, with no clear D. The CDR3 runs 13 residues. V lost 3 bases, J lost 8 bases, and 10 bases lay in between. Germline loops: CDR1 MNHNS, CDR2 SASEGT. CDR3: CASSETARGELFF. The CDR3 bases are TGTGCCAGCAGTGAGACCGCCCGTGGGGAGCTGTTTTTT.

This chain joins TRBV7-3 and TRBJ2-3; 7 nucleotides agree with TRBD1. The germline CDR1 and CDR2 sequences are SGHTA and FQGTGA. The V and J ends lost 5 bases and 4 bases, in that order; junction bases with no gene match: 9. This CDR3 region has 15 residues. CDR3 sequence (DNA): TGTGCCAGCAGCCCGGTACAGGGGAGAGCAGATACGCAGTATTTT. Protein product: CASSPVQGRADTQYF.